Shown below are 22 T cell receptor beta chains from a single sample sequenced in a study of chemoradiotherapy in HPV16-positive cancers (dated by TCRdb to between 2021 and 2023). Library generation was performed with the immunoSEQ multiplex PCR assay. The source is immuneACCESS, and TCRdb retained only in-frame sequences with V and J called. Part of the clones is not carried over; for the studies checked, unresolved V genes explain less than half of this, and the remainder is unexplained. The sample includes about 22,000 clones, with over 85% observed a single time. The ten biggest clones cover roughly 15% of the sample. The source material was blood, sampled from a patient who underwent chemoradiotherapy. These receptors originate from a human donor with HPV-associated anogenital cancer.

The genes are TRBV5-1 and TRBJ1-4; the match to TRBD1 covers 12 bases. The CDR3 covers 15 residues. The V gene's germline CDR1 is SGHRS and CDR2 YFSETQ. Trimming removed 5 bases from V and 8 bases from J; junction bases left unmatched: 7. CDR3 amino acids: CASRHGTGGREKLFF. CDR3 bases: TGCGCCAGCAGACATGGGACAGGGGGCCGGGAAAAACTGTTTTTT.

In DNA form, the CDR3 reads TGTGCCACCAGCAGAGGGCGGGCTCAGCCCCAGCATTTT. Translated, it gives CATSRGRAQPQHF. The chain has TRBV15 and TRBJ1-5; no firm D call. Deletions cut 1 base from V and 6 bases from J, with 7 bases between. Germline CDR1 reads LNHNV; CDR2 reads YYDKDF (reference sequence). This CDR3 is built from 13 residues.

The chain links TRBV19 to TRBJ1-2; D ambiguous. V gave up 0 bases and J gave up 4 bases, with 12 bases separating them. The germline V gene encodes CDR1 LNHDA and CDR2 SQIVND (reference sequence). This CDR3 region has 15 residues. The CDR3 region is CASSIEHRPPYGYTF. In DNA form, the CDR3 reads TGTGCCAGTAGTATAGAGCACAGACCCCCCTATGGCTACACCTTC. The whole variable domain, filled in from reference TRBV19 and TRBJ1-2, reads DGGITQSPKYLFRKEGQNVTLSCEQNLNHDAMYWYRQDPGQGLRLIYYSQIVNDFQKGDIAEGYSVSREKKESFPLTVTSAQKNPTAFYLCASSIEHRPPYGYTFGSGTRLTVV.

The chain joins TRBV12-5 to TRBJ2-3; 15 positions agree with TRBD2. Trimming cost V 2 bases and J 5 bases; bases outside gene matches: 5. CDR3 length: 17 amino acids. Germline CDR1 is LGHNT and CDR2 is FRNRAP. The CDR3, as DNA: TGTGCTAGTGGTTTGTCCCGGACTAGCGGGGGGGGAGATACGCAGTATTTT. Translation gives CASGLSRTSGGGDTQYF.

The chain employs TRBV29-1 and TRBJ2-7; 12 bases match TRBD2. This CDR3 region has 16 residues. CDR1 SQVTM and CDR2 ANQGSEA come from the germline V gene. The junction had 13 bases not matched to a gene; V was cut back by 6 bases and J by 4 bases. The CDR3 sequence: CSVEYPQTSGRYEQYF. CDR3 nucleotides: TGCAGCGTCGAATACCCCCAGACTAGCGGGAGATACGAGCAGTACTTC.

The chain couples TRBV19 to TRBJ2-1, with D tentatively TRBD1 or TRBD2 (5 bases each). Trimming took 3 bases from V and 11 from J, leaving 14 bases between them. The CDR3 runs 13 residues. Germline CDR1 is LNHDA and CDR2 is SQIVND (reference sequence). CDR3 sequence (DNA): TGTGCCAGTAGTATTGCGCAATGGGGACAGCAGTTCTTC. Translating gives CASSIAQWGQQFF. Together with reference TRBV19 and TRBJ2-1, the CDR3 gives the full variable domain: DGGITQSPKYLFRKEGQNVTLSCEQNLNHDAMYWYRQDPGQGLRLIYYSQIVNDFQKGDIAEGYSVSREKKESFPLTVTSAQKNPTAFYLCASSIAQWGQQFFGPGTRLTVL.

The J gene is TRBJ2-1, the V gene TRBV27; tentative D call: TRBD2 (6 bases). Germline assignment: CDR1 MNHEY and CDR2 SMNVEV (reference sequence). V was clipped by 7 bases and J by 4 bases, with 20 bases between them. CDR3 length equals 16 residues. CDR3 amino acids: CASTTLGGDRYNEQFF. The CDR3 DNA reads as TGTGCCAGCACAACCCTAGGAGGGGATCGGTACAATGAGCAGTTCTTC.

This chain joins TRBV4-3 and TRBJ2-3, with 10 bases that match TRBD2. V trimming: 0 bases; J trimming: 4 bases; junction bases outside the gene matches: 4. CDR3 size: 16 residues. Germline V CDR1 and CDR2: LGHNA, YSLEER. The CDR3 nucleotides are TGCGCCAGCAGCCAAGAGGGAGCGGGAGGGCCAGATACGCAGTATTTT. Translated: CASSQEGAGGPDTQYF.

J is TRBJ2-7 and V is TRBV7-2; D possibly corresponds to TRBD1 (6 bases). The V gene's germline CDR1 is SGHTA and CDR2 FQGNSA. This CDR3 region has 14 residues. Trimming removed 4 bases from V and 1 base from J, with 11 bases in between. The CDR3 is CASSSNRASYEQYF. The CDR3 DNA is TGTGCCAGCAGCTCTAACAGGGCTTCCTACGAGCAGTACTTC.

CDR3 protein: CASSLTDSSYNEQFF. The CDR3 coding sequence is TGTGCCAGCAGCTTAACAGACTCCTCCTACAATGAGCAGTTCTTC. The chain has TRBV7-2 and TRBJ2-1, with no clear D. V lost 2 bases to trimming and J lost 0 bases, with 8 bases between them. The CDR3 consists of 15 residues. CDR1 and CDR2 from the germline V gene are SGHTA and FQGNSA.

This chain uses TRBV29-1 with TRBJ2-2; tentatively, D is TRBD2 (6 bases). CDR3 length: 12 residues. Germline assignment: CDR1 SQVTM and CDR2 ANQGSEA. CDR3 nucleotide sequence: TGCAGTGGGCGGGACTACACCGGGGAGCTGTTTTTT. Its translation: CSGRDYTGELFF.

Concerning this clone itself: This same CDR3 is encoded by further DNA sequences in the sample. This rearrangement joins TRBV27 to TRBJ2-1; D may match TRBD1 or TRBD2 (5 bases each). This CDR3 has 14 amino acids. Germline CDR1 is MNHEY and CDR2 is SMNVEV (reference sequence). Trimming stripped 5 bases from V and 3 bases from J, with 11 bases between. CDR3 loop: CASSLGTGYNEQFF. CDR3 DNA sequence: TGTGCCAGCAGTCTTGGGACGGGCTACAATGAGCAGTTCTTC.

CDR3 bases: TGTGCCAGCAGCTTAAGCAGGCCCTACGAGCAGTACTTC. It codes for CASSLSRPYEQYF. The rearrangement joins TRBV7-2 to TRBJ2-7; no reliable D call. CDR3 size: 13 residues. Germline CDR1 and CDR2: SGHTA and FQGNSA. Trimming took off 2 bases at V and 2 bases at J, with 7 bases between the two ends.

In DNA, the CDR3 is TGTGCCAGCAGTTCTAAAGGACAGGGGGCCCATAATGAGCAGTTCTTC. Translated, it gives CASSSKGQGAHNEQFF. The chain combines TRBV6-6 with TRBJ2-1; 11 bases match TRBD1. The CDR3 contains 16 residues. V was clipped by 4 bases and J by 7 bases; unmatched bases: 9. Germline V gives CDR1 MNHNY, CDR2 SVGAGI (reference sequence).

This chain joins TRBV7-2 and TRBJ1-4; D is ambiguous. Germline CDR1 and CDR2: SGHTA and FQGNSA. Trimming pared 5 bases from V and 8 bases from J, leaving 12 bases between. The CDR3 sequence is 13 residues long. In DNA form, the CDR3 reads TGTGCCAGCAGCATCGCAACAAAAGAAAAACTGTTTTTT. It encodes CASSIATKEKLFF.

The rearrangement links TRBV7-9 to TRBJ2-7; the match to TRBD1 covers 9 bases. Trimming at V came to 3 bases and at J to 7 bases, leaving 13 bases not matched to a gene. The CDR3 has 16 amino acids. Per germline, CDR1 SEHNR and CDR2 FQNEAQ (reference sequence). The CDR3 sequence: CASSFSGTGSGQEQYF. The CDR3 region has the DNA TGTGCCAGCAGCTTTTCCGGGACAGGGTCGGGGCAGGAGCAGTACTTC.

The chain carries TRBV4-1 and TRBJ2-2; no clear D. The V end lost 4 bases, the J end lost 5 bases, and 17 bases lay between the germline ends. This CDR3 region has 16 residues. Germline V gene sequence: CDR1 MGHRA, CDR2 YSYEKL. The CDR3 DNA reads TGCGCCAGCAGCCCACGATGGCAAACAGATACCGGGGAGCTGTTTTTT. Translating it yields CASSPRWQTDTGELFF.

The chain carries TRBV20-1 and TRBJ2-5; D is possibly TRBD1 (5 bases). The CDR3 loop spans 11 amino acids. Germline loops: CDR1 DFQATT, CDR2 SNEGSKA (reference sequence). V lost 6 bases, J lost 3 bases, and 8 bases lay in between. The CDR3 sequence: CSARQKETQYF. CDR3 in DNA: TGCAGTGCCAGACAGAAAGAGACCCAGTACTTC.

The V gene is TRBV27, the J gene TRBJ2-7; TRBD2 aligns across 11 bases. The V gene's germline CDR1 is MNHEY and CDR2 SMNVEV (reference sequence). The CDR3 length is 17 residues. V trimming: 5 bases; J trimming: 0 bases; junction bases outside the gene matches: 9. In DNA form, the CDR3 reads TGTGCCAGCAGTCCCGGGACTAGCGGACTGAACTCCTACGAGCAGTACTTC. Residues: CASSPGTSGLNSYEQYF.

This clone appeared a single time. J is TRBJ2-7 and V is TRBV4-1; 9 bases are a match to TRBD1. V shed 2 bases, J shed 2 bases, and the junction held 1 base outside the gene matches. From germline, CDR1 is MGHRA and CDR2 YSYEKL. CDR3 size: 14 residues. CDR3 region: CASSQRQGAYEQYF. The CDR3 nucleotides are TGCGCCAGCAGCCAACGACAGGGGGCCTACGAGCAGTACTTC.

The rearrangement joins TRBV16 to TRBJ1-1; weak D call: TRBD1 (5 bases). Looked up from germline, CDR1 is KGHSY and CDR2 is FQNENV. This CDR3 comprises 14 residues. The V end lost 4 bases, the J end lost 4 bases, and 13 bases lay between the germline ends. The CDR3 spells CASSPRGARTEAFF. In DNA, the CDR3 is TGTGCCAGCAGCCCACGTGGGGCGCGCACTGAAGCTTTCTTT.

V and J are TRBV5-4 and TRBJ2-7; possibly TRBD1 for D (5 bases). Trimming took off 0 bases at V and 6 bases at J, with 16 bases between the two ends. The germline CDR1 and CDR2 sequences are SGHNT and YYREEE (reference sequence). The CDR3 spans 15 residues. The CDR3 nucleotides are TGTGCCAGCAGCTTGGTTCCAGGGCACCGAGGCGAGCAGTACTTC. Protein: CASSLVPGHRGEQYF.